The 4 T cell receptor beta chains given below trace back to one sample, sequenced in a study of regulatory T cells in long-lasting Graves disease. Regarding time point: newly diagnosed GD, antithyroid drugs for less than 3 months. Generation of the TCR library employed RNA extracted from PBMCs. Through Arm-PCR of CDR3 regions and iRepertoire HTBI primers, TCR beta libraries were built. Each CDR3 protein gets one entry after TCRdb re-called the multiplex PCR reads with MiXCR. The sample lists around 320,000 distinct CDR3 sequences, around 17% occurring once. The sample also formed part of further work on T cells in Graves' hyperthyroidism and ophthalmopathy.

Sequenced material: peripheral blood mononuclear cells (PBMCs), taken at new diagnosis, from a patient treated with antithyroid drugs. Every receptor here comes from a man aged 35-49 years with Graves disease.

V gene TRBV9 combines with J gene TRBJ2-3, with 8 bases that match TRBD2. The trim removed 4 bases at V and 4 bases at J, leaving 2 bases unmatched. The V gene's germline CDR1 is SGDLS and CDR2 YYNGEE. The CDR3 extends over 13 amino acids. The CDR3 is CASSTSGPDTQYF. CDR3 nucleotide sequence: TGTGCCAGCAGCACTAGCGGACCAGATACGCAGTATTTT.

The J gene is TRBJ2-1, the V gene TRBV10-3; 10 bases align to TRBD1. Germline loops: CDR1 ENHRY, CDR2 SYGVKD. V lost 4 bases, J lost 2 bases, and 5 bases stayed unmatched. This CDR3 comprises 16 residues. The CDR3 is CAISGDRGGPYNEQFF. Written as DNA, the CDR3 is TGTGCCATCAGTGGGGACAGGGGTGGCCCCTACAATGAGCAGTTCTTC.

This chain connects TRBV6-1 to TRBJ1-6, with D possibly being TRBD1 (6 bases). The CDR3 loop spans 15 amino acids. Deletions cut 6 bases from V and 4 bases from J, with 13 bases between. Germline CDR1 MNHNS, CDR2 SASEGT. CDR3 amino acids: CASRAGTLYNSPLHF. The CDR3 coding sequence is TGTGCCAGCAGGGCCGGGACACTTTATAATTCACCCCTCCACTTT.

This clonotype was detected ten times or more. V usage is TRBV24-1 and J usage is TRBJ1-2; the D gene is possibly TRBD1 (6 bases). Germline-derived CDR1 and CDR2 are KGHDR and SFDVKD. The length of the CDR3 is 13 residues. Trimming took 5 bases from V and 8 from J, leaving 14 bases between them. The CDR3 DNA reads as TGTGCCACCAGTGTTACAGGGTGGCGCGGCTACACCTTC. Translating it yields CATSVTGWRGYTF.